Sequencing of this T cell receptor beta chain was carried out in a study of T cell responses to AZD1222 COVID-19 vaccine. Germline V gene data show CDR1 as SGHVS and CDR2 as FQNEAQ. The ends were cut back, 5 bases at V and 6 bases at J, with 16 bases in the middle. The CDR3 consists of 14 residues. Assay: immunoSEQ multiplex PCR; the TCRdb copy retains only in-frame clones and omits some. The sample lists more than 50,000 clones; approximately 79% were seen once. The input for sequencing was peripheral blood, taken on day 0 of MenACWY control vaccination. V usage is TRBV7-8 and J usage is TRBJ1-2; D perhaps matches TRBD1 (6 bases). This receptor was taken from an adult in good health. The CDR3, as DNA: TGTGCCAGCAGCACCGGACAGCTCCTTGATGGCTACACCTTC. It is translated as CASSTGQLLDGYTF.